This paragraph reports one T cell receptor (beta chain). Only in-frame clones appear in the TCRdb table, and some are missing; sequencing was by immunoSEQ multiplex PCR. This sample has some 150,000 clones, with around 82% found just once. The data stem from a study of blood T cell repertoires in COVID-19. The CDR3 contains 14 residues. Germline V CDR1 and CDR2: LGHDT, YNNKEL (reference sequence). The germline V and J ends were trimmed by 0 bases and 8 bases, with 13 bases remaining between them. This TCR derives from a human donor with acute or convalescent COVID-19. The donor label of this sample is uncertain. This chain links TRBV3-1 (or the pseudogene TRBV3-2) with TRBJ1-2; D is unresolved. Sequencing was performed on peripheral blood. The CDR3 loop reads CASSQDGVAGGYTF. The CDR3 DNA is TGTGCCAGCAGCCAAGACGGGGTCGCGGGGGGCTACACCTTC.